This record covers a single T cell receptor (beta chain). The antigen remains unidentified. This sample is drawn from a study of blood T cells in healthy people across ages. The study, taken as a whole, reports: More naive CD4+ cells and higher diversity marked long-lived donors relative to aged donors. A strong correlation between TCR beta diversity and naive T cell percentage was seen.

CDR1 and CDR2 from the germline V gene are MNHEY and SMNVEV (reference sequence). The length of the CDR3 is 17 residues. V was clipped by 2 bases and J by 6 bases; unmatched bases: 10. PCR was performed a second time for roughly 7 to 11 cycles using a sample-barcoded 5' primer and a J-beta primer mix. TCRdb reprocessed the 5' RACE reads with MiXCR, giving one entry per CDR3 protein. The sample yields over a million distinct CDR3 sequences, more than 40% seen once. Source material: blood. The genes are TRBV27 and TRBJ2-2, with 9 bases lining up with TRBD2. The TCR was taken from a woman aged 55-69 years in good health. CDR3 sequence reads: CASSLGIAGVGAGELFF. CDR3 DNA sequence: TGTGCCAGCAGTTTAGGGATAGCGGGAGTCGGGGCCGGGGAGCTGTTTTTT.